This TCR beta chain stems from a study of T cell responses to AZD1222 COVID-19 vaccine. The overall study: Some second doses came at about 4 weeks and others at about 12 weeks; these were pooled.

Study-level results: Dominant CD4 TCR responses targeted spike regions 160-218 and 743-854.

This clone was observed a few times. The antigen is unknown. This table comes from immunoSEQ multiplex PCR, and its TCRdb copy is limited to in-frame clones, with some not included. The table lists about 63,000 clones, 85% of them singletons. The sequencing used peripheral blood, collected on day 0 of AZD1222 vaccination. The sequence was obtained from an adult in good health.

CDR3 sequence: CASSQGDWSGGYTF. The CDR3 nucleotides are TGTGCCAGCAGCCAAGGAGACTGGTCTGGGGGCTACACCTTC. V gene TRBV3-1 (or the pseudogene TRBV3-2) combines with J gene TRBJ1-2; D unresolved. The CDR3 has 14 residues. Deletions cut 1 base from V and 8 bases from J, with 14 bases between. Germline lookup yields CDR1 LGHDT and CDR2 YNNKEL (reference sequence).